The 14 T cell receptor beta chains below all came from one sample that was sequenced in a study of OX40 agonist ivuxolimab in advanced cancers. Measured with immunoSEQ multiplex PCR; TCRdb has only the in-frame clones, and not every one. Of about 54,000 clones in the sample, approximately 78% were seen once. The sample in question was CD4+ or CD8+ T cells sorted from blood, obtained in a trial of the OX40 agonist ivuxolimab. The origin of the receptors is an adult with an advanced solid tumor such as melanoma, head and neck, liver or kidney cancer.

The CDR3 region has the DNA TGTGCCAGCAGTGAGGGGCTAGCGGGGGTCACAGATACGCAGTATTTT. It yields the protein CASSEGLAGVTDTQYF. V and J are TRBV6-4 and TRBJ2-3, with TRBD2 identical over 10 bases. Germline CDR1 reads MRHNA; CDR2 reads SNTAGT. This CDR3 is built from 16 residues. V lost 3 bases and J lost 2; bases outside the gene matches: 5.

The chain uses TRBV5-6 and TRBJ1-2, with 10 bases identical to TRBD1. The CDR3 loop spans 15 amino acids. With V trimmed by 5 bases and J by 3 bases, 7 bases remained unmatched. Germline CDR1 reads SGHDT; CDR2 reads YYEEEE. The CDR3 DNA reads TGTGCCAGCAGGAGAAGGGACAGGGGACACTATGGCTACACCTTC. As protein: CASRRRDRGHYGYTF.

Only one count was recorded for this clone. The V call is TRBV2, the J call TRBJ1-5; 7 bases map to TRBD1. This CDR3 has 15 residues. The V segment lost 3 bases and the J segment 1 base; nucleotides outside the gene matches: 3. The germline V gene has CDR1 SNHLY and CDR2 FYNNEI. The CDR3 DNA sequence: TGTGCCAGCAGTGACAGGGGGGAAAGCAATCAGCCCCAGCATTTT. This translates into CASSDRGESNQPQHF.

The chain links TRBV12-5 to TRBJ2-5; tentatively, D is TRBD2 (6 bases). Germline assignment: CDR1 LGHNT and CDR2 FRNRAP. The CDR3 covers 14 residues. V lost 6 bases and J 5 bases, leaving 16 bases between the germline ends. The CDR3 DNA follows: TGTGCTAGTGGCCAGACTAGTACGGGGGAGACCCAGTACTTC. This encodes CASGQTSTGETQYF.

The chain joins TRBV7-8 to TRBJ1-2; D is ambiguous. There are 13 residues in the CDR3. Germline CDR1 SGHVS, CDR2 FQNEAQ. The V gene lost 5 bases and the J gene lost 1 base, with 8 bases spanning the gap. CDR3 DNA sequence: TGTGCCAGCAGCCCAGACAATAACTATGGCTACACCTTC. Its translation is CASSPDNNYGYTF.

V and J are TRBV2 and TRBJ1-1, with D perhaps TRBD1 (5 bases). This CDR3 is built from 12 residues. Germline V CDR1 and CDR2: SNHLY, FYNNEI. V lost 9 bases to trimming and J lost 4 bases, with 12 bases between them. Written as DNA, the CDR3 is TGTGCCAGTAGGGGAGATGGCACTGAAGCTTTCTTT. Translating it yields CASRGDGTEAFF.

The chain has TRBV6-1 and TRBJ1-4, with D possibly being TRBD1 (6 bases). V was shortened by 0 bases and J by 4 bases, with 12 bases between the two germline ends. Germline V gene data show CDR1 as MNHNS and CDR2 as SASEGT. This CDR3 region has 16 residues. The CDR3: CASSEATGGGNEKLFF. The CDR3, as DNA: TGTGCCAGCAGTGAAGCCACGGGGGGCGGTAATGAAAAACTGTTTTTT.

The V call is TRBV11-2, the J call TRBJ2-1; TRBD1 agrees at 8 bases. J was trimmed by 4 bases and V by 5 bases; bases with no gene match: 10. CDR1 and CDR2 from the germline V gene are SGHAT and FQNNGV. The CDR3 has 16 residues. CDR3 in DNA: TGTGCCAGCAGCACACTCAGGGGGCGAATTTACAATGAGCAGTTCTTC. Translated, it gives CASSTLRGRIYNEQFF. Full variable domain (rest looked up from reference TRBV11-2 and TRBJ2-1): EAGVAQSPRYKIIEKRQSVAFWCNPISGHATLYWYQQILGQGPKLLIQFQNNGVVDDSQLPKDRFSAERLKGVDSTLKIQPAKLEDSAVYLCASSTLRGRIYNEQFFGPGTRLTVL.

The chain employs TRBV7-8 and TRBJ2-2; 7 bases are a match to TRBD2. The CDR3 contains 16 residues. Germline V gives CDR1 SGHVS, CDR2 FQNEAQ. V was pared by 1 base and J by 6 bases, with 8 bases of the junction left unmatched. The CDR3 DNA follows: TGTGCCAGCAGCTTAGACGGGGGGACCTCGCCCGGGGAGCTGTTTTTT. It specifies CASSLDGGTSPGELFF.

The chain is built from TRBV5-4 and TRBJ2-7; 11 bases fit TRBD2. V lost 2 bases and J lost 4; bases outside the gene matches: 5. The CDR3 is made up of 15 amino acids. In germline, CDR1 is SGHNT, CDR2 YYREEE (reference sequence). CDR3 residues: CASSFGSGGAYEQYF. The CDR3 nucleotides read TGTGCCAGCAGCTTCGGTAGCGGGGGGGCTTACGAGCAGTACTTC.

In the case of this clone: Sequence at one end of the junction differs from germline and may be a read error. The rearrangement links TRBV5-4 to TRBJ2-5; TRBD2 aligns across 11 bases. The CDR3 runs 16 residues. Germline V gene data show CDR1 as SGHNT and CDR2 as YYREEE (reference sequence). The CDR3 DNA reads as TGTGCCAGCAGCCCCAGACTAGCGGGGATCCAAGATACCCAGTACTTC. The encoded protein is CASSPRLAGIQDTQYF.

The rearrangement joins TRBV19 to TRBJ1-1; D gene uncertain. V was clipped by 3 bases and J by 0 bases, with 11 bases between them. The CDR3 totals 15 residues. Germline V lookup: CDR1 LNHDA, CDR2 SQIVND (reference sequence). Here the CDR3 reads CASSIRLGMNTEAFF. DNA for the CDR3: TGTGCCAGTAGTATTCGATTGGGCATGAACACTGAAGCTTTCTTT.

The chain employs TRBV7-2 and TRBJ1-6; 8 nucleotides match TRBD1. Per germline, CDR1 SGHTA and CDR2 FQGNSA. V gave up 5 bases and J gave up 7 bases; unmatched junction bases: 7. The CDR3 has 15 amino acids. The CDR3 nucleotides read TGTGCCAGCAGCGCGGACAGGGCGGGGAATTCACCCCTCCACTTT. It codes for CASSADRAGNSPLHF.

This clone was detected a few times. V is TRBV18 and J is TRBJ2-7, with a tentative D call TRBD2 (5 bases). Germline-derived CDR1 and CDR2 are KGHSH and LQKENI. This CDR3 is 14 amino acids long. Trimming cost V 2 bases and J 6 bases, with 14 bases left between them. CDR3 bases: TGTGCCAGCTCACCATCCTCGGGGTCGAGCGAGCAGTACTTC. Amino acid sequence: CASSPSSGSSEQYF.